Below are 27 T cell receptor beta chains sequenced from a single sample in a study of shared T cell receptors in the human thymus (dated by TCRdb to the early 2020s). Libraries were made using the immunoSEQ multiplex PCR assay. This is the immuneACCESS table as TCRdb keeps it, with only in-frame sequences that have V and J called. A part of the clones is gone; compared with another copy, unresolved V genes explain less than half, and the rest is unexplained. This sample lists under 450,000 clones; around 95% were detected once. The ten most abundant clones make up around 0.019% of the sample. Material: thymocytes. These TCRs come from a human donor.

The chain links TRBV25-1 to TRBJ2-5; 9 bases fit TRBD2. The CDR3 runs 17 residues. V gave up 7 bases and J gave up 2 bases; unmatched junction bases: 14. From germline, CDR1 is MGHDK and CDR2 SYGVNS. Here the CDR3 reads CASTPSVPAGGQETQYF. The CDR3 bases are TGTGCCAGCACTCCCTCCGTCCCAGCGGGAGGACAAGAGACCCAGTACTTC.

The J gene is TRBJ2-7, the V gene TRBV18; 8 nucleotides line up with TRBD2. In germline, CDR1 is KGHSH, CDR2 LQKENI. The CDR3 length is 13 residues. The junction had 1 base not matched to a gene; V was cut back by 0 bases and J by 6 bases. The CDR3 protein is CASSPPGRVEQYF. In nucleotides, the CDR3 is TGTGCCAGCTCACCACCCGGGAGGGTCGAGCAGTACTTC.

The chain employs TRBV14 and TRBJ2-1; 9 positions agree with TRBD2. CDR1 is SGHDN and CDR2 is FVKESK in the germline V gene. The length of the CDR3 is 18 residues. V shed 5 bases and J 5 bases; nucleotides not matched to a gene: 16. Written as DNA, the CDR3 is TGTGCCAGCAGCTGTCTAGCGGGAAGGAAGGGCAACAACAATGAGCAGTTCTTC. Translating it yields CASSCLAGRKGNNNEQFF.

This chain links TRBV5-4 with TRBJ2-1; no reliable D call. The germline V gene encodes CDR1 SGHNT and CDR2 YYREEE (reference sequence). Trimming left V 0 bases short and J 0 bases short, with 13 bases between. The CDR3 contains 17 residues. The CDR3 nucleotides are TGTGCCAGCAGCTTGGTTAATCGTCTATACTCCTACAATGAGCAGTTCTTC. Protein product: CASSLVNRLYSYNEQFF.

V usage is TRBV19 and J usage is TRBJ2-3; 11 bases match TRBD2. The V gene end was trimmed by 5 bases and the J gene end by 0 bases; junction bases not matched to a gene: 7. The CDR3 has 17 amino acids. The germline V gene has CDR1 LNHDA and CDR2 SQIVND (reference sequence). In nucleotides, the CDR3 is TGTGCCAGTAGTTTGATACTAGCGGGAGCTAGCACAGATACGCAGTATTTT. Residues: CASSLILAGASTDTQYF. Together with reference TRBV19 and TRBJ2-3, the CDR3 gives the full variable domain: DGGITQSPKYLFRKEGQNVTLSCEQNLNHDAMYWYRQDPGQGLRLIYYSQIVNDFQKGDIAEGYSVSREKKESFPLTVTSAQKNPTAFYLCASSLILAGASTDTQYFGPGTRLTVL.

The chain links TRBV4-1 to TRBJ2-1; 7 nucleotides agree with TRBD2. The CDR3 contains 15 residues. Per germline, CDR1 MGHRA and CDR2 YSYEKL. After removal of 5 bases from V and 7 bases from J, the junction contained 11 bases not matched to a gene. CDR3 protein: CASSSSGTPGNEQFF. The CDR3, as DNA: TGCGCCAGCAGCTCAAGCGGGACCCCTGGAAATGAGCAGTTCTTC.

In DNA, the CDR3 is TGTGCCAGTAGTATAAGGTCGGCTAGCGGGAGTCAGTACAATGAGCAGTTCTTC. This gives the protein CASSIRSASGSQYNEQFF. V and J are TRBV19 and TRBJ2-1; 10 positions match TRBD2. Germline CDR1 reads LNHDA; CDR2 reads SQIVND (reference sequence). Trimming took 2 bases from V and 4 from J; bases not matched to a gene: 11. This CDR3 is built from 18 residues.

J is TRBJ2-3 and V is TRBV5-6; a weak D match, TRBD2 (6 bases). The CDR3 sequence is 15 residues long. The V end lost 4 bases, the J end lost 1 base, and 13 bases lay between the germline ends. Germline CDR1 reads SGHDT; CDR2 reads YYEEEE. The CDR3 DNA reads TGTGCCAGCAGCGCCGGAGGGCCGGGCACAGATACGCAGTATTTT. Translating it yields CASSAGGPGTDTQYF.

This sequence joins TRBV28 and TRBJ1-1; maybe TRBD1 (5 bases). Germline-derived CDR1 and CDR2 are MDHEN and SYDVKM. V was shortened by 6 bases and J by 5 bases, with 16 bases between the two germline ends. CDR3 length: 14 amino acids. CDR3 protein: CASSTPGTRTEAFF. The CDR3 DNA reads TGTGCCAGCAGCACCCCCGGGACGCGGACTGAAGCTTTCTTT.

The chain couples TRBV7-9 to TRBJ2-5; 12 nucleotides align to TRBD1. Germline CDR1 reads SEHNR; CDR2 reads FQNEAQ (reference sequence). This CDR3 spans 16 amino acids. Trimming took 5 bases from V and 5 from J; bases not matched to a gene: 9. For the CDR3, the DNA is TGTGCCAGCAGCCCCGGGGGACAGGGGGCAGGGGAGACCCAGTACTTC. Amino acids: CASSPGGQGAGETQYF.

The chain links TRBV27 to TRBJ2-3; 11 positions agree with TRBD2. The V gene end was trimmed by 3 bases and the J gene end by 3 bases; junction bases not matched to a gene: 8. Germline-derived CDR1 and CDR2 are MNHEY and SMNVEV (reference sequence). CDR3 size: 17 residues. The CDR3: CASSFFTSGSGTDTQYF. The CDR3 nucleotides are TGTGCCAGCAGTTTCTTTACTAGCGGGAGTGGAACAGATACGCAGTATTTT.

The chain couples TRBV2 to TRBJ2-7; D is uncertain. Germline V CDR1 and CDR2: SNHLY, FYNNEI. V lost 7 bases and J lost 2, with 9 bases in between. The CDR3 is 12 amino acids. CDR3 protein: CASMRIPYEQYF. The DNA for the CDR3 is TGTGCCAGCATGAGGATCCCCTACGAGCAGTACTTC.

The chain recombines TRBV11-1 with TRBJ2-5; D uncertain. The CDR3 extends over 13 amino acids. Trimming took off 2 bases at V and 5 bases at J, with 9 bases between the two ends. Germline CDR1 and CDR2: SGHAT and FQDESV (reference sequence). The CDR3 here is CASSLSPRETQYF. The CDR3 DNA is TGTGCCAGCAGCTTAAGCCCGCGGGAGACCCAGTACTTC.

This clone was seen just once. As DNA, the CDR3 is TGTGCCAGTGGGGGCACTGAAGCTTTCTTT. As protein: CASGGTEAFF. The chain carries TRBV19 and TRBJ1-1; a possible D gene is TRBD1 (5 bases). Between the trimmed V and J ends, which lost 8 bases and 4 bases, there was a span of 5 bases. Per germline, CDR1 LNHDA and CDR2 SQIVND (reference sequence). This CDR3 has 10 amino acids.

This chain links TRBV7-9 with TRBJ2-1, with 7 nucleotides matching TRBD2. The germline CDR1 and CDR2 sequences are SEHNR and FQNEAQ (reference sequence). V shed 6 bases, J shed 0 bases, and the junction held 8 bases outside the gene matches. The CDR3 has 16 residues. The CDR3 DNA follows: TGTGCCAGCAGACCACACTCGGGGGGCTCCTACAATGAGCAGTTCTTC. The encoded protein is CASRPHSGGSYNEQFF. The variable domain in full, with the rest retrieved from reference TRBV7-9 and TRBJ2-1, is DTGVSQNPRHKITKRGQNVTFRCDPISEHNRLYWYRQTLGQGPEFLTYFQNEAQLEKSRLLSDRFSAERPKGSFSTLEIQRTEQGDSAMYLCASRPHSGGSYNEQFFGPGTRLTVL.

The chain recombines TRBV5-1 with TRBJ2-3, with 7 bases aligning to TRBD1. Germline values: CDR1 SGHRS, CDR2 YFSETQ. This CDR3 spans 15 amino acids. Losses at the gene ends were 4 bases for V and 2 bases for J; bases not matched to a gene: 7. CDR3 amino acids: CASSRKGGTTDTQYF. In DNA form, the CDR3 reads TGCGCCAGCAGCCGCAAAGGGGGCACCACAGATACGCAGTATTTT.

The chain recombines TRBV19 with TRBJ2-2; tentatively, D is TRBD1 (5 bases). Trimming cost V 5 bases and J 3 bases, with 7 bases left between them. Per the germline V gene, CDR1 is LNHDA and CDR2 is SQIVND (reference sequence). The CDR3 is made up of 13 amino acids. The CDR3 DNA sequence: TGTGCCAGTAGTTTCAGGGACACCGGGGAGCTGTTTTTT. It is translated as CASSFRDTGELFF.

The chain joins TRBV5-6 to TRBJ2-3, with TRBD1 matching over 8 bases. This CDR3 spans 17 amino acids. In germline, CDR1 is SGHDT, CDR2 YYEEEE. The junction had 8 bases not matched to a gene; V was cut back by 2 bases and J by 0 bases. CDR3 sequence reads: CASSFLGRGRSTDTQYF. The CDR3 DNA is TGTGCCAGCAGCTTTCTGGGCAGGGGGCGAAGCACAGATACGCAGTATTTT.

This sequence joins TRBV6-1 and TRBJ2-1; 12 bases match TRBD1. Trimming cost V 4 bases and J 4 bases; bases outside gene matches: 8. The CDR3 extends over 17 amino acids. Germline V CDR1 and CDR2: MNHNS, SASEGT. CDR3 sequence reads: CASSAGTGGSRYNEQFF. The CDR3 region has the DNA TGTGCCAGCAGTGCGGGGACAGGGGGCTCTAGATACAATGAGCAGTTCTTC.

CDR3 bases: TGTGCCGCGCAAGACTGGAACTACGAGCAGTACTTC. Its protein product is CAAQDWNYEQYF. The J gene is TRBJ2-7, the V gene TRBV10-3; D is uncertain. The CDR3 covers 12 residues. V lost 11 bases to trimming and J lost 3 bases, with 14 bases between them. Germline CDR1 and CDR2: ENHRY and SYGVKD.

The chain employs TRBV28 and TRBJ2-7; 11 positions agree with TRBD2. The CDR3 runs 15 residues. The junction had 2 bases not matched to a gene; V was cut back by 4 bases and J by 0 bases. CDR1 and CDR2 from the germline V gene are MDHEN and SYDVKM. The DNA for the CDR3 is TGTGCCAGCAGTTCGGGACTAGCGGACTCCTACGAGCAGTACTTC. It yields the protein CASSSGLADSYEQYF.

The CDR3 reads CAGSDKLNTEAFF. The CDR3 DNA follows: TGTGCCGGCTCGGACAAGTTGAACACTGAAGCTTTCTTT. The V and J genes are TRBV7-9 and TRBJ1-1; D may be TRBD1 (5 bases). Germline V gene data show CDR1 as SEHNR and CDR2 as FQNEAQ (reference sequence). V was shortened by 11 bases and J by 0 bases, with 13 bases between the two germline ends. CDR3 length equals 13 residues.

CDR3 coding DNA: TGCGCCAGCAGTGAGCCATCGGACTTTCCGAACACCGGGGAGCTGTTTTTT. It is translated as CASSEPSDFPNTGELFF. V and J are TRBV10-2 and TRBJ2-2, with D maybe TRBD2 (5 bases). V was pared by 2 bases and J by 0 bases, with 13 bases between. This CDR3 comprises 17 residues. From germline, CDR1 is WSHSY and CDR2 SAAADI.

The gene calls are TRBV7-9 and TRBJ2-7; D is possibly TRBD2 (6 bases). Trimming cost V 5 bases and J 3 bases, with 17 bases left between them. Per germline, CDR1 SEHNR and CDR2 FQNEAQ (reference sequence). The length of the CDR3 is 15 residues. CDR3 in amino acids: CASSNSRDFYYEQYF. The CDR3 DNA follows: TGTGCCAGCAGCAACTCCCGGGACTTTTACTACGAGCAGTACTTC.

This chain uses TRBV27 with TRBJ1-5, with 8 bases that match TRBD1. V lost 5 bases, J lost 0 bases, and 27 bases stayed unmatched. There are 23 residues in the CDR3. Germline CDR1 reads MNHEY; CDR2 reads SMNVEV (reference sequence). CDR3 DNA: TGTGCCAGCAGTCTAGGGGGACAACAGGGGGACGGACCTCGCCAATATAGCAATCAGCCCCAGCATTTT. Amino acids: CASSLGGQQGDGPRQYSNQPQHF.

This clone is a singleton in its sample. This chain's CDR3 is CASSLYLQTGPYEQYF. The CDR3 DNA reads TGTGCCAGCAGCTTATATCTACAAACGGGACCCTACGAGCAGTACTTC. V gene TRBV11-2 combines with J gene TRBJ2-7; perhaps D is TRBD1 or TRBD2 (5 bases each). Germline V gene sequence: CDR1 SGHAT, CDR2 FQNNGV. This CDR3 has 16 residues. Trimming shortened V by 2 bases and J by 2 bases, and 16 bases separated the two germline ends.

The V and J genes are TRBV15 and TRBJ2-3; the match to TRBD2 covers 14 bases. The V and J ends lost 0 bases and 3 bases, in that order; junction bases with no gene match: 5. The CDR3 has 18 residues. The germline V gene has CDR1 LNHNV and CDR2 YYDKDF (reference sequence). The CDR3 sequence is CATSRDLGTSGRTDTQYF. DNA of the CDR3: TGTGCCACCAGCAGAGATCTCGGGACTAGCGGGAGAACAGATACGCAGTATTTT.